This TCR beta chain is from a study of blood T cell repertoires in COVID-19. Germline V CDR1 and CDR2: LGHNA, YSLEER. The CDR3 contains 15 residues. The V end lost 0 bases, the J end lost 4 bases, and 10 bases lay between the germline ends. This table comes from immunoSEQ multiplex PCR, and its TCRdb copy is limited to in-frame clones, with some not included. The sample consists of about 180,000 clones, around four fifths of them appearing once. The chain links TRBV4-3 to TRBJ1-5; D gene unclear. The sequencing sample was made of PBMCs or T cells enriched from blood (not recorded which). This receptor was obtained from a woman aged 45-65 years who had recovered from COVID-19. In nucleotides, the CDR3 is TGCGCCAGCAGCCAAGATGTCACGGGGAATCAGCCCCAGCATTTT. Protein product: CASSQDVTGNQPQHF.